The next 24 T cell receptor beta chains were all read from a single sample in a study of blood T cell repertoires in COVID-19. Method: immunoSEQ multiplex PCR; TCRdb's copy keeps in-frame clones and lacks some. Here the sample spans more than 120,000 clones, about 87% being singletons. Sequencing was done on a sample of peripheral blood. The receptors were sampled from a woman aged 45-59 years with active or convalescent COVID-19.

As DNA, the CDR3 is TGTGCCAGCAGTTTAGGTCGTGGACTAGTCTCCTACGAGCAGTACTTC. Translating gives CASSLGRGLVSYEQYF. The chain is built from TRBV27 and TRBJ2-7; TRBD2 matches at 7 bases. V lost 2 bases to trimming and J lost 0 bases; unmatched junction nucleotides: 7. Germline-derived CDR1 and CDR2 are MNHEY and SMNVEV (reference sequence). CDR3 length: 16 amino acids.

A few counts support this clone. V and J are TRBV7-9 and TRBJ2-2; the D gene is possibly TRBD1 (5 bases). The germline gives CDR1 SEHNR, CDR2 FQNEAQ (reference sequence). Trimming pared 0 bases from V and 2 bases from J, leaving 16 bases between. The CDR3 runs 18 residues. The CDR3 DNA reads TGTGCCAGCAGCTTAGCGCTGGACAACAGATTAAACACCGGGGAGCTGTTTTTT. Protein: CASSLALDNRLNTGELFF.

This rearrangement joins TRBV10-3 to TRBJ2-5; 8 positions match TRBD2. The V gene's germline CDR1 is ENHRY and CDR2 SYGVKD. The junction had 16 bases not matched to a gene; V was cut back by 8 bases and J by 5 bases. The CDR3 spans 16 residues. The CDR3 sequence is CAISGVSSGAGETQYF. CDR3 coding DNA: TGTGCCATCTCCGGTGTGAGTAGCGGGGCAGGGGAGACCCAGTACTTC.

The rearrangement uses TRBV7-8 and TRBJ1-1, with D possibly TRBD1 on 6 matching bases. Germline CDR1 and CDR2: SGHVS and FQNEAQ. The CDR3 covers 15 residues. The V end lost 1 base, the J end lost 0 bases, and 9 bases lay between the germline ends. This chain's CDR3 is CASSLGQVMNTEAFF. CDR3 DNA: TGTGCCAGCAGCTTAGGACAGGTTATGAACACTGAAGCTTTCTTT.

The V call is TRBV9, the J call TRBJ2-2, with 7 bases matching TRBD1. Per the germline V gene, CDR1 is SGDLS and CDR2 is YYNGEE. After removal of 4 bases from V and 2 bases from J, the junction contained 5 bases not matched to a gene. The CDR3 extends over 15 amino acids. In nucleotides, the CDR3 is TGTGCCAGCAGCATCAGACAGGGCAACACCGGGGAGCTGTTTTTT. As protein: CASSIRQGNTGELFF.

This chain uses TRBV5-1 with TRBJ2-5; D possibly corresponds to TRBD2 (6 bases). Trimming took 2 bases from V and 3 from J, leaving 8 bases between them. The CDR3 has 13 amino acids. The V gene's germline CDR1 is SGHRS and CDR2 YFSETQ. CDR3 in DNA: TGCGCCAGCAGCTTCGGAGGGGAAGAGACCCAGTACTTC. Amino acid sequence: CASSFGGEETQYF.

The gene calls are TRBV5-1 and TRBJ2-7; D remains ambiguous. The CDR3 loop spans 11 amino acids. The V end was cut by 4 bases, the J end by 3 bases, with 5 bases between. Germline values: CDR1 SGHRS, CDR2 YFSETQ. CDR3 DNA sequence: TGCGCCAGCAGCGAGAACTACGAGCAGTACTTC. Its translation: CASSENYEQYF. The full variable domain, completed using reference TRBV5-1 and TRBJ2-7, is KAGVTQTPRYLIKTRGQQVTLSCSPISGHRSVSWYQQTPGQGLQFLFEYFSETQRNKGNFPGRFSGRQFSNSRSEMNVSTLELGDSALYLCASSENYEQYFGPGTRLTVT.

The genes are TRBV27 and TRBJ2-7; the match to TRBD2 covers 7 bases. The CDR3 has 16 residues. The germline gives CDR1 MNHEY, CDR2 SMNVEV (reference sequence). The V and J ends lost 3 bases and 3 bases, in that order; junction bases with no gene match: 11. The CDR3 protein is CASSLSQAGIIYEQYF. CDR3 bases: TGTGCCAGCAGTTTGTCCCAAGCGGGGATAATCTACGAGCAGTACTTC.

CDR3 DNA: TGTGCCAGCAGTGAATATAAGGGGGTAGGCTACACCTTC. Protein product: CASSEYKGVGYTF. The rearrangement uses TRBV2 and TRBJ1-2; D is perhaps TRBD1 (6 bases). The CDR3 length is 13 residues. The V gene's germline CDR1 is SNHLY and CDR2 FYNNEI. Trimming cost V 2 bases and J 8 bases, with 12 bases left between them.

The V and J genes are TRBV9 and TRBJ1-1; D may be TRBD1 (5 bases). Looked up from germline, CDR1 is SGDLS and CDR2 is YYNGEE. The CDR3 has 14 amino acids. Trimming stripped 4 bases from V and 11 bases from J, with 21 bases between. The CDR3 DNA reads TGTGCCAGCAGCCCTGTTAGGGGCGGTGTGGAGGCTTTCTTT. This codes for CASSPVRGGVEAFF.

This chain links TRBV29-1 with TRBJ2-6; no definite D call. There are 11 residues in the CDR3. The germline V and J ends were trimmed by 3 bases and 9 bases, with 6 bases remaining between them. Germline CDR1 SQVTM, CDR2 ANQGSEA. CDR3 bases: TGCAGCGTTGACCTAAACAACGTCCTGACTTTC. As protein: CSVDLNNVLTF.

V and J are TRBV7-2 and TRBJ2-1; D is undetermined. CDR1 and CDR2 from the germline V gene are SGHTA and FQGNSA. The ends were cut back, 2 bases at V and 3 bases at J, with 8 bases in the middle. The CDR3 has 14 residues. The CDR3 nucleotides read TGTGCCAGCAGCTTAAACGCGAACTACAATGAGCAGTTCTTC. It specifies CASSLNANYNEQFF. The variable domain in full, completed from reference TRBV7-2 and TRBJ2-1, reads GAGVSQSPSNKVTEKGKDVELRCDPISGHTALYWYRQSLGQGLEFLIYFQGNSAPDKSGLPSDRFSAERTGGSVSTLTIQRTQQEDSAVYLCASSLNANYNEQFFGPGTRLTVL.

The chain combines TRBV9 with TRBJ2-1; 11 nucleotides align to TRBD2. The CDR3 extends over 14 amino acids. The V and J ends lost 4 bases and 5 bases, in that order; junction bases with no gene match: 2. The germline gives CDR1 SGDLS, CDR2 YYNGEE. This CDR3 reads CASSQTSGDNEQFF. DNA of the CDR3: TGTGCCAGCAGCCAGACTAGCGGGGACAATGAGCAGTTCTTC.

The rearrangement joins TRBV19 to TRBJ2-1; the match to TRBD2 covers 14 bases. The CDR3 has 15 residues. The ends lost 7 bases at V and 9 bases at J; junction bases unmatched: 8. In germline, CDR1 is LNHDA, CDR2 SQIVND (reference sequence). The CDR3 DNA follows: TGTGCCAGTAACGGACTAGCGGGAGGCAGGGGTGAGCAGTTCTTC. Amino acid sequence: CASNGLAGGRGEQFF.

V and J are TRBV3-1 (or the pseudogene TRBV3-2) and TRBJ1-3; D is undetermined. Germline-derived CDR1 and CDR2 are LGHDT and YNNKEL (reference sequence). V was pared by 1 base and J by 7 bases, with 5 bases between. CDR3 length: 12 amino acids. The CDR3 DNA sequence: TGTGCCAGCAGCCAAGTGAGTAACACCATATATTTT. This sequence encodes CASSQVSNTIYF.

This chain uses TRBV28 with TRBJ1-2; no definite D call. The germline V and J ends were trimmed by 3 bases and 8 bases, with 16 bases remaining between them. The CDR3 has 14 residues. Germline values: CDR1 MDHEN, CDR2 SYDVKM. The chain's CDR3 is CASSLGPSSRGYTF. In DNA form, the CDR3 reads TGTGCCAGCAGTTTGGGTCCTTCCTCTAGGGGCTACACCTTC.

The chain joins TRBV4-2 to TRBJ2-5, with D maybe TRBD2 (6 bases). The V end was cut by 1 base, the J end by 1 base, with 10 bases between. The CDR3 extends over 15 amino acids. Germline loops: CDR1 LGHNA, CDR2 YNFKEQ. The CDR3 protein is CASSQVPGGQETQYF. CDR3 coding DNA: TGTGCCAGCAGCCAAGTGCCCGGGGGCCAAGAGACCCAGTACTTC.

The chain has TRBV2 and TRBJ1-3; a possible D gene is TRBD1 (6 bases). V was cut by 1 base and J by 3 bases, with 7 bases left in between. The germline CDR1 and CDR2 sequences are SNHLY and FYNNEI. This CDR3 contains 14 residues. The CDR3 here is CASSEGGLGNTIYF. Here the CDR3 DNA reads TGTGCCAGCAGTGAAGGGGGGCTTGGAAACACCATATATTTT.

The chain has TRBV30 and TRBJ1-2; D is uncertain. The germline CDR1 and CDR2 sequences are GTSNPN and SVGIG (reference sequence). Trimming removed 3 bases from V and 8 bases from J, with 13 bases in between. The CDR3 has 12 residues. CDR3 protein: CAWRSYRGGYTF. CDR3 bases: TGTGCCTGGAGAAGCTACCGGGGAGGCTACACCTTC.

This clone was recorded only once. The chain is built from TRBV3-1 (or the pseudogene TRBV3-2) and TRBJ1-5; D gene unclear. V dropped 8 bases and J dropped 8 bases, with 7 bases sitting between them. The germline V gene has CDR1 LGHDT and CDR2 YNNKEL (reference sequence). This CDR3 spans 10 amino acids. The CDR3 loop reads CASPSEPQHF. The CDR3 nucleotides read TGTGCCAGCCCTTCGGAGCCCCAGCATTTT.

J is TRBJ2-7 and V is TRBV18; 8 bases agree with TRBD1. CDR3 length: 14 residues. The V gene's germline CDR1 is KGHSH and CDR2 LQKENI. V was pared by 3 bases and J by 6 bases, with 7 bases of the junction left unmatched. The CDR3 reads CASSPDRVDSEQYF. For the CDR3, the DNA is TGTGCCAGCTCACCGGACAGGGTGGACTCCGAGCAGTACTTC.

The chain uses TRBV27 and TRBJ1-2, with a possible D match to TRBD1 (6 bases). Between the trimmed V and J ends, which lost 5 bases and 4 bases, there was a span of 11 bases. The germline V gene encodes CDR1 MNHEY and CDR2 SMNVEV (reference sequence). The CDR3 extends over 13 amino acids. The CDR3 DNA sequence: TGTGCCAGCAGTCTAAACAGGGCCTATGGCTACACCTTC. Its protein product is CASSLNRAYGYTF.

The V gene is TRBV2, the J gene TRBJ2-5; the D gene is possibly TRBD1 (6 bases). The CDR3 covers 16 residues. V was cut by 2 bases and J by 6 bases, with 19 bases left in between. Per germline, CDR1 SNHLY and CDR2 FYNNEI. CDR3 DNA: TGTGCCAGCAGTGAAAGGCGGGCAGGGGTGGGGAAGACCCAGTACTTC. Its protein product is CASSERRAGVGKTQYF.

The CDR3 nucleotides are TGTGCCAGCAGCTGGACAGGGTCAAGTCAGCCCCAGCATTTT. Residues: CASSWTGSSQPQHF. The chain carries TRBV6-6 and TRBJ1-5; 8 nucleotides agree with TRBD1. Looked up from germline, CDR1 is MNHNY and CDR2 is SVGAGI (reference sequence). The CDR3 is 14 amino acids. The junction had 7 bases not matched to a gene; V was cut back by 6 bases and J by 6 bases.